This T cell receptor (beta chain) stems from a study of blood T cell repertoires in COVID-19. Study summary: Italy, Spain and the United States were the sources of the convalescent and acute COVID-19 samples.

The assay was immunoSEQ multiplex PCR, and TCRdb's table has in-frame clones only and misses some. The profile covers some 210,000 clones, with around nine tenths appearing a single time and around 6% taken by the ten largest. V lost 6 bases and J lost 4, with 13 bases in between. The CDR3 covers 14 residues. Germline assignment: CDR1 MNHEY and CDR2 SMNVEV (reference sequence). The sequenced sample was peripheral blood. The receptor's source is a man in his sixties who had recovered from COVID-19. The chain combines TRBV27 with TRBJ2-1; D remains unclear. CDR3 in amino acids: CASSRQAIYNEQFF. The DNA for the CDR3 is TGTGCCAGCAGCAGGCAGGCAATTTACAATGAGCAGTTCTTC.